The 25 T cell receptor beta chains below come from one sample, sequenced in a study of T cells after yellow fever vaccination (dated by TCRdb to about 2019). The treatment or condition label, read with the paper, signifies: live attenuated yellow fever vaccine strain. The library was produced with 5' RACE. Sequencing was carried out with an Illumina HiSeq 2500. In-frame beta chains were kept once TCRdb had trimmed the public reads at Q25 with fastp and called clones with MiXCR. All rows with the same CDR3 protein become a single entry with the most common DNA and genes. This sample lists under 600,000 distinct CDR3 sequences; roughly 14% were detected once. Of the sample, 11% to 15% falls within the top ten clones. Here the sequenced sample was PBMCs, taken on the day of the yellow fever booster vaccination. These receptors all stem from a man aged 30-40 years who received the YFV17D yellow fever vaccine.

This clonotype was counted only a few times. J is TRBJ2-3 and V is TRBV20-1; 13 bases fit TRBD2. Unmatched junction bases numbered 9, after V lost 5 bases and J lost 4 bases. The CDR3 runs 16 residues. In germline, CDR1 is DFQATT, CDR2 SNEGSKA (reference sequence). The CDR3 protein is CSALWGTSGTADTQYF. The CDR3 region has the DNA TGCAGTGCTCTCTGGGGGACTAGCGGGACCGCAGATACGCAGTATTTT.

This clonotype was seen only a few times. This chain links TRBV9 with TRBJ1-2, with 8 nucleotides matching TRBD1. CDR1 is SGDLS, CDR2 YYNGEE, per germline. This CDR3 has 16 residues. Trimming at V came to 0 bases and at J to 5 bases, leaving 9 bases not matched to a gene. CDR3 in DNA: TGTGCCAGCAGCGTAGGGACAGGGATGGGGGGATATGGCTACACCTTC. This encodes CASSVGTGMGGYGYTF.

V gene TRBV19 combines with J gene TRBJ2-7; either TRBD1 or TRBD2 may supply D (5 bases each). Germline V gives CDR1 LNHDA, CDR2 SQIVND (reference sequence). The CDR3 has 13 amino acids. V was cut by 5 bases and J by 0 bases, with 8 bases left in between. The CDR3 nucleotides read TGTGCCAGTAGTTGGGACCTCTCCTACGAGCAGTACTTC. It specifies CASSWDLSYEQYF. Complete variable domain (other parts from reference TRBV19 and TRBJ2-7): DGGITQSPKYLFRKEGQNVTLSCEQNLNHDAMYWYRQDPGQGLRLIYYSQIVNDFQKGDIAEGYSVSREKKESFPLTVTSAQKNPTAFYLCASSWDLSYEQYFGPGTRLTVT.

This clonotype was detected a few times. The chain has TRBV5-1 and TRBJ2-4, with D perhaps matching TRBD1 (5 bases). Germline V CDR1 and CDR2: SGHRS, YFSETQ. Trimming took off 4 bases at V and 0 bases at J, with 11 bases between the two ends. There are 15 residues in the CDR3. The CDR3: CASSQGALAKNIQYF. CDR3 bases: TGCGCCAGCAGCCAAGGGGCCTTAGCCAAAAACATTCAGTACTTC.

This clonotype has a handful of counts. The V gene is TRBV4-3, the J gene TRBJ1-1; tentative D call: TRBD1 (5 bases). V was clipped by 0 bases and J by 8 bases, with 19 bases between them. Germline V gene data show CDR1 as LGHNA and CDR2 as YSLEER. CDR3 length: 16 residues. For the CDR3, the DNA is TGCGCCAGCAGCCAAGATCGGGGCAAAGGCGACAACGAAGCTTTCTTT. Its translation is CASSQDRGKGDNEAFF.

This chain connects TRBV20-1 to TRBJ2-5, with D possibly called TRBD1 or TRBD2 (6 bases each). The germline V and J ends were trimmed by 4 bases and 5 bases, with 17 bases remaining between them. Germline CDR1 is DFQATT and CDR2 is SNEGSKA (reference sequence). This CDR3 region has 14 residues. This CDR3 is CSATKGGSGETQYF. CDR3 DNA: TGCAGTGCTACCAAAGGGGGGTCGGGGGAGACCCAGTACTTC.

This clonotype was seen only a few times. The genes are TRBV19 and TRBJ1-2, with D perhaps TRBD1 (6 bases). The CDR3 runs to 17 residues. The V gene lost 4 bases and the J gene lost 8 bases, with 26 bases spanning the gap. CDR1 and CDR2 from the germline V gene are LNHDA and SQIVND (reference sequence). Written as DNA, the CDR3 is TGTGCCAGTAGTACCACTCGACAGGCCGGGGTATCTAAAGGCTACACCTTC. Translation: CASSTTRQAGVSKGYTF.

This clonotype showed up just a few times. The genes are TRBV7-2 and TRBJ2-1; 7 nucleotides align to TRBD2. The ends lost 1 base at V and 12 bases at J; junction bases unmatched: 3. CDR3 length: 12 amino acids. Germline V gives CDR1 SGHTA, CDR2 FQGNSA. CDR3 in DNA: TGTGCCAGCAGCTTAGGGACTAGACGGCAGTTCTTC. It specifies CASSLGTRRQFF. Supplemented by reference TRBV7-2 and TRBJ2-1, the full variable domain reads GAGVSQSPSNKVTEKGKDVELRCDPISGHTALYWYRQSLGQGLEFLIYFQGNSAPDKSGLPSDRFSAERTGGSVSTLTIQRTQQEDSAVYLCASSLGTRRQFFGPGTRLTVL.

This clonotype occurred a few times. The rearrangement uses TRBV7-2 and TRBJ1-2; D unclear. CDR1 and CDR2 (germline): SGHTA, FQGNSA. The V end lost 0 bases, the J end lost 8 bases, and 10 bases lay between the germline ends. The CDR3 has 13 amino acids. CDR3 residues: CASSLAPVGGYTF. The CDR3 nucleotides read TGTGCCAGCAGCTTAGCCCCAGTGGGAGGCTACACCTTC.

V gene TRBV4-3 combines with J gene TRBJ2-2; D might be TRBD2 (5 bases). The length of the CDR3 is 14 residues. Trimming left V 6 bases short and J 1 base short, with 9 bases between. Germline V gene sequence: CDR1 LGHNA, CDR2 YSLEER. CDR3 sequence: CASRRSGNTGELFF. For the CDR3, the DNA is TGCGCCAGCAGGAGAAGCGGGAACACCGGGGAGCTGTTTTTT.

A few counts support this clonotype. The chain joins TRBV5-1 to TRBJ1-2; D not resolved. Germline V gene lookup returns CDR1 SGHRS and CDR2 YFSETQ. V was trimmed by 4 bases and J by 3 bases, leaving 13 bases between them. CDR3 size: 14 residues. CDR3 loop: CASSRSAWDYGYTF. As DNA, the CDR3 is TGCGCCAGCAGCCGTTCGGCCTGGGACTATGGCTACACCTTC. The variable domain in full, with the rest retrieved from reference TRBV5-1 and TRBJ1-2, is KAGVTQTPRYLIKTRGQQVTLSCSPISGHRSVSWYQQTPGQGLQFLFEYFSETQRNKGNFPGRFSGRQFSNSRSEMNVSTLELGDSALYLCASSRSAWDYGYTFGSGTRLTVV.

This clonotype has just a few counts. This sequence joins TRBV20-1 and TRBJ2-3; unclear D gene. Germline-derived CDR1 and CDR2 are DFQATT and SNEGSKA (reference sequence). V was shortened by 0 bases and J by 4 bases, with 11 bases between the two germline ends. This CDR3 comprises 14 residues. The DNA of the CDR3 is TGCAGTGCTAGAGAGGGCAGTCTGGCAGATACGCAGTATTTT. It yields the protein CSAREGSLADTQYF.

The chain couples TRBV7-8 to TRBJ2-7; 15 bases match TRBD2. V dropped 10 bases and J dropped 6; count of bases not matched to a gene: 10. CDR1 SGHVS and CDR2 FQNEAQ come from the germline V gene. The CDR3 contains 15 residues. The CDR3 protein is CAIRLRTSGRGEQYF. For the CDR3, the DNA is TGTGCCATCAGACTCAGGACTAGCGGGAGGGGCGAGCAGTACTTC.

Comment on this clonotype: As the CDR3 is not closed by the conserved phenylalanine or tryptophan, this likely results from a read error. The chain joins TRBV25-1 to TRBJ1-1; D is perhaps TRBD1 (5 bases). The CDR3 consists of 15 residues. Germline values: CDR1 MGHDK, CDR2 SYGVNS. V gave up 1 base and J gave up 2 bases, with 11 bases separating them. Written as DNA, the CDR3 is TGTGCCAGCAGTGAATTGTTAGGGGACAACACTGAAGCTTTCTTA. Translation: CASSELLGDNTEAFL.

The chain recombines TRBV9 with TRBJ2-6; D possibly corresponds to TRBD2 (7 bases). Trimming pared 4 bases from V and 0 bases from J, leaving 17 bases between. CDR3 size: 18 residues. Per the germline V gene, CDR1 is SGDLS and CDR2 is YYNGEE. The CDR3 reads CASSKDDRGGSGANVLTF. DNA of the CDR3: TGTGCCAGCAGCAAAGATGATAGGGGGGGCTCTGGGGCCAACGTCCTGACTTTC.

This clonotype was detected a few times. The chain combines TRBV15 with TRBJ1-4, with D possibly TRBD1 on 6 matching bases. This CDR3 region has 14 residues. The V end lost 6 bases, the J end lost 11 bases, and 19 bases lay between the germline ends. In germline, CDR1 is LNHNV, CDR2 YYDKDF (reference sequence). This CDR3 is CATSRGGGLEKLFF. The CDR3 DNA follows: TGTGCCACCAGTCGTGGCGGGGGCTTGGAGAAACTGTTTTTT.

The CDR3 reads CAGQGGDYTDTQYF. DNA of the CDR3: TGTGCAGGACAGGGGGGGGATTACACAGATACGCAGTATTTT. The V call is TRBV25-1, the J call TRBJ2-3; 10 positions match TRBD1. CDR3 size: 14 residues. CDR1 and CDR2 from the germline V gene are MGHDK and SYGVNS.

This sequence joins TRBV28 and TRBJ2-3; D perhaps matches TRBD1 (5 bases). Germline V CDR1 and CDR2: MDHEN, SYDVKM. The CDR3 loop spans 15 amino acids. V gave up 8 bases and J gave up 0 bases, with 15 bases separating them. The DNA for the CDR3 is TGTGCCAGCGCCGCGGACACTACTAGCACAGATACGCAGTATTTT. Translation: CASAADTTSTDTQYF.

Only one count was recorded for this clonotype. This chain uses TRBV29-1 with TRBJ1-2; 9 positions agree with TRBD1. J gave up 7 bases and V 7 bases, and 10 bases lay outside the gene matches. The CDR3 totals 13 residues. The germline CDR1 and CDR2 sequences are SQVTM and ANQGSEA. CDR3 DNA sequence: TGCAGCGCTAGGACAGGGGTCATTCGTGGCTACACCTTC. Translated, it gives CSARTGVIRGYTF.

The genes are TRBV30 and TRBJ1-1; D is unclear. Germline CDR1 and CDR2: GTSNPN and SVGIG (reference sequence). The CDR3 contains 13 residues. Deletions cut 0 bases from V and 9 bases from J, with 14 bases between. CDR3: CAWSVLWSQKAFF. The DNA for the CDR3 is TGTGCCTGGAGTGTACTCTGGTCACAAAAAGCTTTCTTT.

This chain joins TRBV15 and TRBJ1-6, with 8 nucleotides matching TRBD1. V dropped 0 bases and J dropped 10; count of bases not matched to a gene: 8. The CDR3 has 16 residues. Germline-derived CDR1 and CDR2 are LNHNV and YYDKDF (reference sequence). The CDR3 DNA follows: TGTGCCACCAGCAGAGAGGCAGGGGGCGCCGGGTCACCCCTCCACTTT. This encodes CATSREAGGAGSPLHF.

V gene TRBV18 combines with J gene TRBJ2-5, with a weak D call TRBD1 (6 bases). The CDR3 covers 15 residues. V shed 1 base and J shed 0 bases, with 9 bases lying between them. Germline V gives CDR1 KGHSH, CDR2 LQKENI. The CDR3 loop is CASSPRQGYQETQYF. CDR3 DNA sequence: TGTGCCAGCTCACCACGGCAGGGGTACCAAGAGACCCAGTACTTC.

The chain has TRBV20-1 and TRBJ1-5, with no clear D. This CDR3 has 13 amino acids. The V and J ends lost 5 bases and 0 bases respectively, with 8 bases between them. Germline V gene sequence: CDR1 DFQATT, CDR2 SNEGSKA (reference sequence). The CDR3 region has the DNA TGCAGTGCTGAGCGAGATAGCAATCAGCCCCAGCATTTT. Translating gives CSAERDSNQPQHF.

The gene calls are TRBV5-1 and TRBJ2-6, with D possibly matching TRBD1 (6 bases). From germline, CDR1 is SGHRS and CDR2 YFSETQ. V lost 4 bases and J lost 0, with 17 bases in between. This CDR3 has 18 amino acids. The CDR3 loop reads CASSRVTGLSSGANVLTF. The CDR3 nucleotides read TGCGCCAGCAGCCGGGTGACAGGTCTGAGCTCTGGGGCCAACGTCCTGACTTTC.

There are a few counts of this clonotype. CDR3 nucleotide sequence: TGTGCTAGTGGTTCCAATCGGAAGGACTCCCGCACCGACTTCCCAGATACGCAGTATTTT. Its protein product is CASGSNRKDSRTDFPDTQYF. V is TRBV12-5 and J is TRBJ2-3, with D perhaps TRBD2 (5 bases). Trimming stripped 4 bases from V and 4 bases from J, with 30 bases between. Germline V gives CDR1 LGHNT, CDR2 FRNRAP. There are 20 residues in the CDR3.